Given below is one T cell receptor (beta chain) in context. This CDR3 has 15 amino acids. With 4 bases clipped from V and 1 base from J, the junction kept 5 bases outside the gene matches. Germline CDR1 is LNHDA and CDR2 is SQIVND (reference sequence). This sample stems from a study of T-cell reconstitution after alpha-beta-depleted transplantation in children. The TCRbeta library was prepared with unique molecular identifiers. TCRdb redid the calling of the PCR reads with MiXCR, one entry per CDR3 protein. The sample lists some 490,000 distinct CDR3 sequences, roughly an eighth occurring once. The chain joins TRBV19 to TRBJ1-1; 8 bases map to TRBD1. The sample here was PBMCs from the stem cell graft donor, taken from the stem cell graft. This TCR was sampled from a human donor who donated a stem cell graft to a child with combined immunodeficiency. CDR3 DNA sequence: TGTGCCAGTAGTACCCACGACAGGGGGAACACTGAAGCTTTCTTT. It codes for CASSTHDRGNTEAFF.